The following is a TCR beta chain sequence with its context. The source of the sample is a study of shared clonotypes between healthy human individuals. Turning to the study itself: Aged 18 to 49, the donors were a couple of women and a few men.

This CDR3 contains 14 residues. Germline V gene data show CDR1 as MNHEY and CDR2 as SVGAGI. The germline V and J ends were trimmed by 8 bases and 6 bases, with 17 bases remaining between them. In the original analysis: ImmunoSEQ output held junction-only sequences without quality scores, so filtering differed. Measured with immunoSEQ multiplex PCR; TCRdb has only the in-frame clones, and not every one. The DNA was the basis for D and trimming; V, J and clone size are from that table. Of about 2.1 million clones listed, about 93% are singletons. CD8 cells regarded as naive lacked CD45RO, were positively chosen for CCR7, and omitted terminally differentiated effector memory CD45RA+ cells. There were no recent acute infections or vaccinations among the donors, who were healthy HIV-negative adults.

The TCR sequence derives from a man aged 18 to 35 in good health. Some clones in this sample may be carry-over from other donors' samples. The chain couples TRBV6-5 to TRBJ2-1; tentatively, D is TRBD2 (6 bases). The sequenced sample was naive CD8+ T cells from PBMCs. The DNA for the CDR3 is TGTGCCAGCTCCCCGACTAGAGGACGCAATGAGCAGTTCTTC. Residues: CASSPTRGRNEQFF.